This TCR beta chain was identified in a study of T-cell reconstitution after alpha-beta-depleted transplantation in children. Study outcomes and limitations: As was reported, about two months after transplant, alpha-beta T cells came from several hundred expanded graft clones. Fresh T-cell production supplied most of the T-cell counts and diversity seen one year after transplant.

Unique molecular identifiers were used to barcode this TCRbeta library. From the PCR reads, TCRdb called clonotypes with MiXCR, one entry per CDR3 protein. The sample has tens of thousands of distinct CDR3 sequences; roughly 5% are singletons. Details on this clonotype: Its antigen is not known.

Sequences were derived from PBMCs, mostly from graft donor cells, sampled 180 days after TCRalphabeta/CD19-depleted stem cell transplant. The source is a boy younger than two who had a stem cell transplant for acute myeloid leukemia, so the T cells may come from the graft donor.

The CDR3 region has the DNA TGCAGTGCCATCCCGAGGGACATCAATGAGCAGTTCTTC. Its translation is CSAIPRDINEQFF. The chain carries TRBV20-1 and TRBJ2-1; D might be TRBD1 (6 bases). Trimming shortened V by 6 bases and J by 6 bases, and 15 bases separated the two germline ends. Germline V gene data show CDR1 as DFQATT and CDR2 as SNEGSKA (reference sequence). This CDR3 contains 13 residues.